This TCR beta chain was profiled in a study of blood T cell repertoires in COVID-19. This clone was picked up a small number of times. The table came from immunoSEQ multiplex PCR; TCRdb's copy has only in-frame clones and leaves some out. In the table there are around 270,000 clones, 84% of which are singletons. This receptor was identified in a woman between 40 and 55 years old who had recovered from COVID-19. Sequenced: peripheral blood.

CDR3 bases: TGTGCCAGCAGCTTCAGGGACTATAATTCACCCCTCCACTTT. It is translated as CASSFRDYNSPLHF. This chain links TRBV7-9 with TRBJ1-6; tentatively, D is TRBD1 (5 bases). V was pared by 3 bases and J by 3 bases, with 6 bases between. Germline assignment: CDR1 SEHNR and CDR2 FQNEAQ (reference sequence). This CDR3 comprises 14 residues.